The 27 T cell receptor beta chains listed next were all sequenced from one sample in a study of OX40 agonist ivuxolimab in advanced cancers. Assay: immunoSEQ multiplex PCR; the TCRdb copy retains only in-frame clones and omits some. The sample holds roughly 80,000 clones, 86% seen once. This sample comprised CD4+ or CD8+ T cells sorted from blood, obtained in a trial of the OX40 agonist ivuxolimab. The receptors stem from an adult with an advanced solid tumor such as melanoma, head and neck, liver or kidney cancer.

The rearrangement links TRBV5-1 to TRBJ1-6; 7 bases map to TRBD1. The junction had 5 bases not matched to a gene; V was cut back by 4 bases and J by 7 bases. The CDR3 covers 14 residues. Germline loops: CDR1 SGHRS, CDR2 YFSETQ. CDR3 sequence reads: CASSPGGGNSPLHF. DNA for the CDR3: TGCGCCAGCAGCCCAGGGGGAGGGAATTCACCCCTCCACTTT.

This clone appeared a single time. The CDR3 loop reads CASTGGNTEAFF. DNA for the CDR3: TGTGCCAGTACAGGGGGTAACACTGAAGCTTTCTTT. The chain joins TRBV19 to TRBJ1-1; 7 nucleotides agree with TRBD1. CDR3 length equals 12 residues. The V gene's germline CDR1 is LNHDA and CDR2 SQIVND (reference sequence). The J segment lost 2 bases and the V segment lost 7 bases, leaving 1 base of the junction unmatched.

This clone showed up just once. The same CDR3 can be traced to other DNA sequences in this sample. V and J are TRBV18 and TRBJ2-5, with 8 bases identical to TRBD1. CDR1 is KGHSH and CDR2 is LQKENI in the germline V gene. Trimming took 3 bases from V and 4 from J; bases not matched to a gene: 1. The CDR3 length is 13 residues. CDR3 sequence: CASSPGQGETQYF. The CDR3 DNA follows: TGTGCCAGCTCACCCGGACAGGGAGAGACCCAGTACTTC.

This chain joins TRBV12-5 and TRBJ2-1; D tentatively reads TRBD1 or TRBD2 (5 bases each). CDR3 size: 16 residues. Germline V gene sequence: CDR1 LGHNT, CDR2 FRNRAP. Deletions cut 4 bases from V and 2 bases from J, with 15 bases between. In nucleotides, the CDR3 is TGTGCTAGTGGTTCATCCGGGACCAAGCCCTACAATGAGCAGTTCTTC. This codes for CASGSSGTKPYNEQFF.

This chain connects TRBV7-9 to TRBJ2-5, with D tentatively TRBD1 (6 bases). The CDR3 totals 14 residues. V was pared by 1 base and J by 1 base, with 7 bases between. Germline CDR1 SEHNR, CDR2 FQNEAQ (reference sequence). Written as DNA, the CDR3 is TGTGCCAGCAGCTTAGGACAGGCCCAAGAGACCCAGTACTTC. Translated: CASSLGQAQETQYF.

The chain links TRBV6-1 to TRBJ1-5; D is unresolved. Trimming pared 8 bases from V and 2 bases from J, leaving 10 bases between. The CDR3 is 13 amino acids. Looked up from germline, CDR1 is MNHNS and CDR2 is SASEGT. Written as DNA, the CDR3 is TGTGCCAGCTGGACTCTTGGCAATCAGCCCCAGCATTTT. Protein product: CASWTLGNQPQHF.

V is TRBV27 and J is TRBJ1-1, with 8 bases aligning to TRBD1. The CDR3 is made up of 18 amino acids. V lost 8 bases, J lost 3 bases, and 20 bases stayed unmatched. Germline-derived CDR1 and CDR2 are MNHEY and SMNVEV (reference sequence). In DNA form, the CDR3 reads TGTGCCAGCGCCGGCGTCGGACAGGGTTTTGGTCGGTACACTGAAGCTTTCTTT. It encodes CASAGVGQGFGRYTEAFF.

The chain uses TRBV19 and TRBJ2-6; D remains unclear. The V end was cut by 7 bases, the J end by 4 bases, with 14 bases between. This CDR3 has 15 amino acids. The germline V gene has CDR1 LNHDA and CDR2 SQIVND (reference sequence). CDR3 DNA: TGTGCCAGTACCCTCATAGGCATCGGGGCCAACGTCCTGACTTTC. Encoded protein: CASTLIGIGANVLTF.

The rearrangement uses TRBV11-3 and TRBJ2-2; D gene ambiguous. The CDR3 covers 14 residues. V lost 1 base to trimming and J lost 7 bases, with 10 bases between them. Germline V gene data show CDR1 as SGHNT and CDR2 as YENEEA. CDR3 sequence (DNA): TGTGCCAGCAGCTTAGGCTCGACACACGGGGAGCTGTTTTTT. Protein: CASSLGSTHGELFF.

This clone was observed once. The CDR3 DNA is TGTGCCAGCAGTTATGGGGGATCCTACAATGAGCAGTTCTTC. Encoded protein: CASSYGGSYNEQFF. This chain connects TRBV27 to TRBJ2-1; D may correspond to TRBD1 or TRBD2 (5 bases each). Per germline, CDR1 MNHEY and CDR2 SMNVEV (reference sequence). The CDR3 length is 14 residues. V shed 4 bases and J shed 1 base, with 8 bases lying between them.

The CDR3 reads CASSQLIGANEKLFF. CDR3 in DNA: TGTGCCAGCAGCCAGCTAATCGGGGCTAATGAAAAACTGTTTTTT. J is TRBJ1-4 and V is TRBV14; D not certain. The V and J ends lost 3 bases and 3 bases respectively, with 11 bases between them. Germline V gene sequence: CDR1 SGHDN, CDR2 FVKESK. There are 15 residues in the CDR3.

J is TRBJ1-5 and V is TRBV9; maybe TRBD1 (5 bases). The germline V and J ends were trimmed by 1 base and 0 bases, with 5 bases remaining between them. Germline V gene lookup returns CDR1 SGDLS and CDR2 YYNGEE. The CDR3 has 14 residues. CDR3 amino acids: CASSVTGSNQPQHF. Here the CDR3 DNA reads TGTGCCAGCAGCGTAACAGGTAGCAATCAGCCCCAGCATTTT.

The rearrangement joins TRBV9 to TRBJ2-1; 8 bases align to TRBD2. The CDR3 loop spans 15 amino acids. After removal of 3 bases from V and 4 bases from J, the junction contained 6 bases not matched to a gene. Germline V gene lookup returns CDR1 SGDLS and CDR2 YYNGEE. The CDR3 protein is CASSASGSGYNEQFF. The CDR3 DNA reads as TGTGCCAGCAGCGCCAGCGGGAGTGGGTACAATGAGCAGTTCTTC.

The V and J genes are TRBV15 and TRBJ2-2; possibly TRBD1 or TRBD2 for D (6 bases each). The CDR3 length is 17 residues. Trimming took off 0 bases at V and 4 bases at J, with 15 bases between the two ends. Germline loops: CDR1 LNHNV, CDR2 YYDKDF (reference sequence). The CDR3 reads CATSRDLGGGSTGELFF. For the CDR3, the DNA is TGTGCCACCAGCAGAGATCTAGGAGGGGGGTCCACCGGGGAGCTGTTTTTT.

Points on this clone: The same CDR3 can be traced to other DNA sequences in this sample. CDR3 in amino acids: CASSGRGETQYF. Here the CDR3 DNA reads TGTGCCAGCTCAGGACGAGGGGAGACCCAGTACTTC. The chain joins TRBV18 to TRBJ2-5, with D maybe TRBD2 (5 bases). Trimming stripped 5 bases from V and 5 bases from J, with 9 bases between. The CDR3 has 12 amino acids. Germline V CDR1 and CDR2: KGHSH, LQKENI. The full variable domain, in which reference TRBV18 and TRBJ2-5 provide the parts outside the CDR3, is NAGVMQNPRHLVRRRGQEARLRCSPMKGHSHVYWYRQLPEEGLKFMVYLQKENIIDESGMPKERFSAEFPKEGPSILRIQQVVRGDSAAYFCASSGRGETQYFGPGTRLLVL.

The V call is TRBV4-1, the J call TRBJ2-7; the match to TRBD2 covers 16 bases. The germline CDR1 and CDR2 sequences are MGHRA and YSYEKL. The V and J ends lost 6 bases and 5 bases, in that order; junction bases with no gene match: 13. The CDR3 extends over 18 amino acids. The CDR3 DNA reads TGCGCCAGCAGTTTTCCCCCGGGACTAGCGGGGGGGAGTCACGAGCAGTACTTC. As protein: CASSFPPGLAGGSHEQYF.

CDR3 bases: TGTGCCAGTCAAAGGTCGCAGGTTGGTAAACAGCCCCAGCATTTT. As protein: CASQRSQVGKQPQHF. The gene calls are TRBV5-5 and TRBJ1-5; unclear D gene. Germline V gene lookup returns CDR1 SGHKS and CDR2 YYEKEE (reference sequence). The CDR3 has 15 amino acids. V lost 8 bases and J lost 7, with 22 bases in between.

The chain has TRBV7-9 and TRBJ1-2; 7 nucleotides line up with TRBD1. The junction had 5 bases not matched to a gene; V was cut back by 5 bases and J by 5 bases. This CDR3 has 13 residues. Germline CDR1 is SEHNR and CDR2 is FQNEAQ (reference sequence). CDR3 bases: TGTGCCAGCAGCCTCGGGACAGATTATGGCTACACCTTC. Its protein is CASSLGTDYGYTF.

V usage is TRBV5-1 and J usage is TRBJ1-1; tentatively, D is TRBD1 (5 bases). CDR3 length equals 15 residues. Germline V gene lookup returns CDR1 SGHRS and CDR2 YFSETQ. Trimming took 3 bases from V and 0 from J, leaving 12 bases between them. As DNA, the CDR3 is TGCGCCAGCAGCTCGTCCGGGACGGTGAACACTGAAGCTTTCTTT. It is translated as CASSSSGTVNTEAFF.

This rearrangement joins TRBV18 to TRBJ2-7, with no clear D. The CDR3 is 11 amino acids. The germline V and J ends were trimmed by 3 bases and 5 bases, with 5 bases remaining between them. CDR1 is KGHSH, CDR2 LQKENI, per germline. As DNA, the CDR3 is TGTGCCAGCTCACCGAACCACGAGCAGTACTTC. This sequence encodes CASSPNHEQYF.

The CDR3 loop is CASRKFQVTYNEQFF. CDR3 nucleotide sequence: TGTGCCAGCAGGAAATTCCAGGTGACCTACAATGAGCAGTTCTTC. The rearrangement uses TRBV21-1 and TRBJ2-1; TRBD1 is the table's D call, not checked against the DNA. TRBV21-1 is marked as a pseudogene. This CDR3 is 15 amino acids long.

This clone came up once. V and J are TRBV7-9 and TRBJ2-3, with D perhaps TRBD1 (5 bases). The CDR3 sequence is 16 residues long. From germline, CDR1 is SEHNR and CDR2 FQNEAQ (reference sequence). Trimming pared 5 bases from V and 2 bases from J, leaving 17 bases between. The CDR3 spells CASSPGASQTTDTQYF. The CDR3, as DNA: TGTGCCAGCAGCCCTGGGGCTTCCCAAACCACAGATACGCAGTATTTT.

This clone was found once. The chain employs TRBV20-1 and TRBJ2-5; D gene uncertain. The CDR3 spans 11 residues. Trimming pared 2 bases from V and 2 bases from J, leaving 3 bases between. Looked up from germline, CDR1 is DFQATT and CDR2 is SNEGSKA (reference sequence). Here the CDR3 DNA reads TGCAGTGCTAGATCTCAAGAGACCCAGTACTTC. This gives the protein CSARSQETQYF.

This chain links TRBV5-6 with TRBJ1-1; D is unresolved. The CDR3 has 15 amino acids. V gave up 2 bases and J gave up 1 base, with 12 bases separating them. Looked up from germline, CDR1 is SGHDT and CDR2 is YYEEEE. This CDR3 is CASSLFEVTNTEAFF. The CDR3 coding sequence is TGTGCCAGCAGCTTATTTGAGGTTACGAACACTGAAGCTTTCTTT.

In its sample, this clone was seen once. The chain is built from TRBV11-3 and TRBJ2-5; the D gene is possibly TRBD2 (5 bases). The CDR3 consists of 12 residues. V lost 4 bases and J lost 5, with 8 bases in between. Germline CDR1 SGHNT, CDR2 YENEEA. As DNA, the CDR3 is TGTGCCAGCAGCTATCCGGGGGAGACCCAGTACTTC. Its translation: CASSYPGETQYF.

This chain joins TRBV6-1 and TRBJ2-7, with a weak D call TRBD2 (5 bases). The CDR3 totals 14 residues. The V end lost 6 bases, the J end lost 7 bases, and 19 bases lay between the germline ends. The germline CDR1 and CDR2 sequences are MNHNS and SASEGT. CDR3 residues: CASRPAGKTAEQYF. Here the CDR3 DNA reads TGTGCCAGCAGGCCCGCCGGGAAAACTGCGGAGCAGTACTTC.

This chain joins TRBV4-3 and TRBJ1-6; TRBD1 might be the D (5 bases). The germline V gene encodes CDR1 LGHNA and CDR2 YSLEER. V lost 4 bases and J lost 0, with 7 bases in between. CDR3 length: 15 amino acids. The CDR3 DNA reads as TGCGCCAGCAGCCCCGACAGCTCCTATAATTCACCCCTCCACTTT. Encoded protein: CASSPDSSYNSPLHF.